The 20 T cell receptor beta chains presented below share a single source sample, sequenced in a study of T cell responses to AZD1222 COVID-19 vaccine. TCRdb's table, derived via immunoSEQ multiplex PCR, lists solely in-frame clones and lacks some. The sample lists 95,000 to 150,000 clones, approximately 85% occurring once. The source was peripheral blood, collected 28 days after the second AZD1222 dose. These receptor sequences come from an adult who received the AZD1222 COVID-19 vaccine.

This chain uses TRBV28 with TRBJ1-1; no clear D gene. Germline lookup yields CDR1 MDHEN and CDR2 SYDVKM. Between the trimmed V and J ends, which lost 2 bases and 4 bases, there was a span of 14 bases. This CDR3 is 15 amino acids long. The CDR3, as DNA: TGTGCCAGCAGTTTAGGGTCGGGGTTCCGCACTGAAGCTTTCTTT. Its translation is CASSLGSGFRTEAFF.

V usage is TRBV2 and J usage is TRBJ2-2, with unresolved D. The V gene lost 4 bases and the J gene lost 2 bases, with 8 bases spanning the gap. Germline assignment: CDR1 SNHLY and CDR2 FYNNEI. The CDR3 consists of 14 residues. The CDR3 loop is CASSVNSNTGELFF. The CDR3 DNA reads as TGTGCCAGCAGTGTGAACAGTAACACCGGGGAGCTGTTTTTT.

The chain recombines TRBV6-6 with TRBJ2-7, with D perhaps TRBD1 (6 bases). Germline CDR1 is MNHNY and CDR2 is SVGAGI (reference sequence). This CDR3 has 14 residues. Trimming pared 0 bases from V and 3 bases from J, leaving 9 bases between. This CDR3 is CASSYSDSLYEQYF. The CDR3 nucleotides are TGTGCCAGCAGTTACTCGGACAGCCTCTACGAGCAGTACTTC.

A single count supports this clone. V and J are TRBV2 and TRBJ1-4; D is unresolved. CDR1 and CDR2 from the germline V gene are SNHLY and FYNNEI. This CDR3 contains 14 residues. Trimming took 4 bases from V and 9 from J, leaving 15 bases between them. The CDR3 DNA is TGTGCCAGCAGTGGACCGGGTATCAGTAAAAAACTGTTTTTT. Protein sequence: CASSGPGISKKLFF.

V is TRBV2 and J is TRBJ2-3; 8 positions agree with TRBD2. This CDR3 is 18 amino acids long. V was pared by 5 bases and J by 1 base, with 14 bases of the junction left unmatched. Germline values: CDR1 SNHLY, CDR2 FYNNEI. Here the CDR3 reads CASSPRGGGGKRTDTQYF. DNA for the CDR3: TGTGCCAGCAGTCCCCGGGGGGGTGGTGGGAAACGCACAGATACGCAGTATTTT.

The gene calls are TRBV11-2 and TRBJ1-5; D may be TRBD1 (6 bases). Trimming took 0 bases from V and 1 from J, leaving 10 bases between them. The germline CDR1 and CDR2 sequences are SGHAT and FQNNGV. There are 16 residues in the CDR3. The CDR3 here is CASSLEEGQSNQPQHF. DNA of the CDR3: TGTGCCAGCAGCTTAGAAGAAGGACAGAGCAATCAGCCCCAGCATTTT.

The chain couples TRBV15 to TRBJ2-6; D might be TRBD1 (7 bases). Trimming cost V 0 bases and J 1 base, with 16 bases left between them. There are 19 residues in the CDR3. In germline, CDR1 is LNHNV, CDR2 YYDKDF (reference sequence). The CDR3 DNA follows: TGTGCCACCAGCAGAGATCCCCAGGGGGGAACTTCTGGGGCCAACGTCCTGACTTTC. Translating it yields CATSRDPQGGTSGANVLTF.

A remark on this clone: This sample also contains other DNA sequences that code for the same CDR3. The CDR3: CASSLGDYGYTF. CDR3 sequence (DNA): TGTGCCAGCAGCTTAGGGGACTATGGCTACACCTTC. V and J are TRBV7-9 and TRBJ1-2; D unresolved. Trimming stripped 1 base from V and 3 bases from J, with 3 bases between. The CDR3 is 12 amino acids. The germline V gene has CDR1 SEHNR and CDR2 FQNEAQ (reference sequence).

Of note for this clone: Other DNA sequences of this sample code for an identical CDR3. The chain recombines TRBV28 with TRBJ1-5; D unclear. V dropped 6 bases and J dropped 0 bases, with 3 bases sitting between them. The CDR3 has 12 residues. The germline gives CDR1 MDHEN, CDR2 SYDVKM. The DNA of the CDR3 is TGTGCCAGCAGAGGTAGCAATCAGCCCCAGCATTTT. Amino acids: CASRGSNQPQHF.

The chain combines TRBV2 with TRBJ1-5; possibly TRBD1 for D (5 bases). Germline lookup yields CDR1 SNHLY and CDR2 FYNNEI. Trimming removed 6 bases at V and 5 bases at J, with 17 bases between. CDR3 size: 15 residues. The CDR3 DNA follows: TGTGCCAGCAGGGCTCTGAGGCAGGGCGATCAGCCCCAGCATTTT. Protein product: CASRALRQGDQPQHF.

The chain carries TRBV4-2 and TRBJ1-2; D not resolved. The CDR3 runs 12 residues. Trimming pared 5 bases from V and 4 bases from J, leaving 8 bases between. CDR1 and CDR2 from the germline V gene are LGHNA and YNFKEQ. CDR3 in amino acids: CASSGRSYGYTF. DNA of the CDR3: TGTGCCAGCAGCGGGCGGAGCTATGGCTACACCTTC.

V and J are TRBV5-1 and TRBJ2-2; 8 bases agree with TRBD2. Germline lookup yields CDR1 SGHRS and CDR2 YFSETQ. This CDR3 comprises 18 residues. V shed 0 bases and J 7 bases; nucleotides not matched to a gene: 14. The CDR3 sequence is CASSLAGGGTPQSGELFF. Here the CDR3 DNA reads TGCGCCAGCAGCTTGGCTGGCGGGGGGACCCCACAGAGCGGGGAGCTGTTTTTT.

DNA for the CDR3: TGCGCCAGCAGCTCGGGCCGTGAATACGAGCAGTACTTC. This encodes CASSSGREYEQYF. The genes are TRBV5-1 and TRBJ2-7; D is undetermined. V lost 3 bases, J lost 4 bases, and 11 bases lay in between. Germline-derived CDR1 and CDR2 are SGHRS and YFSETQ. The CDR3 runs 13 residues.

The gene calls are TRBV6-5 and TRBJ1-6; the match to TRBD1 covers 7 bases. This CDR3 region has 15 residues. J lost 8 bases, V lost 5 bases, and 9 bases had no gene match. Germline CDR1 reads MNHEY; CDR2 reads SVGAGI. CDR3 nucleotide sequence: TGTGCCAGCAGTACAGCCGGGACAGCCCATTCACCCCTCCACTTT. Residues: CASSTAGTAHSPLHF.

V gene TRBV3-1 (or the pseudogene TRBV3-2) combines with J gene TRBJ2-7; D is perhaps TRBD2 (6 bases). The V gene's germline CDR1 is LGHDT and CDR2 YNNKEL (reference sequence). This CDR3 contains 14 residues. V was trimmed by 1 base and J by 4 bases, leaving 11 bases between them. The CDR3 loop reads CASSQGDSPYEQYF. In DNA, the CDR3 is TGTGCCAGCAGCCAAGGGGACTCCCCATACGAGCAGTACTTC.

The genes are TRBV4-2 and TRBJ1-6, with 9 bases fitting TRBD1. CDR1 and CDR2 from the germline V gene are LGHNA and YNFKEQ. The trim removed 0 bases at V and 14 bases at J, leaving 14 bases unmatched. CDR3 length equals 17 residues. The CDR3 sequence: CASSQDRATGGLSTLHF. DNA of the CDR3: TGTGCCAGCAGCCAAGATCGGGCGACAGGGGGGCTCTCCACCCTCCACTTT.

This rearrangement joins TRBV18 to TRBJ2-7; 13 bases map to TRBD2. CDR1 and CDR2 from the germline V gene are KGHSH and LQKENI. With V trimmed by 6 bases and J by 5 bases, 7 bases remained unmatched. The CDR3 totals 15 residues. The CDR3 bases are TGTGCCAGCTCCCGGGGACTAGCGGGGCCGGACGAGCAGTACTTC. Translated: CASSRGLAGPDEQYF. Looking up the rest from reference TRBV18 and TRBJ2-7 gives the full variable domain: NAGVMQNPRHLVRRRGQEARLRCSPMKGHSHVYWYRQLPEEGLKFMVYLQKENIIDESGMPKERFSAEFPKEGPSILRIQQVVRGDSAAYFCASSRGLAGPDEQYFGPGTRLTVT.

This clone was counted between two and nine times. The chain links TRBV19 to TRBJ2-1; the D is unclear. The germline V gene has CDR1 LNHDA and CDR2 SQIVND (reference sequence). The CDR3 runs to 14 residues. The V and J ends lost 7 bases and 0 bases respectively, with 10 bases between them. CDR3 DNA sequence: TGTGCCAGTATGGGCAGCCTCTCCTACAATGAGCAGTTCTTC. Amino acids: CASMGSLSYNEQFF. Filled out from reference TRBV19 and TRBJ2-1, the complete variable domain reads DGGITQSPKYLFRKEGQNVTLSCEQNLNHDAMYWYRQDPGQGLRLIYYSQIVNDFQKGDIAEGYSVSREKKESFPLTVTSAQKNPTAFYLCASMGSLSYNEQFFGPGTRLTVL.

Remarks on this clone: Additional DNA sequences in this sample encode the identical CDR3. V gene TRBV7-2 combines with J gene TRBJ2-2; D may be TRBD1 (6 bases). This CDR3 contains 15 residues. The V gene lost 2 bases and the J gene lost 4 bases, with 11 bases spanning the gap. From germline, CDR1 is SGHTA and CDR2 FQGNSA. CDR3 sequence: CASSLQGPGTGELFF. As DNA, the CDR3 is TGTGCCAGCAGCTTACAGGGGCCTGGCACCGGGGAGCTGTTTTTT.

The gene calls are TRBV27 and TRBJ1-1, with a weak D call TRBD1 (5 bases). This CDR3 has 16 residues. V was pared by 3 bases and J by 2 bases, with 16 bases between. Germline assignment: CDR1 MNHEY and CDR2 SMNVEV (reference sequence). In nucleotides, the CDR3 is TGTGCCAGCAGTTTCATAAGGACGGGGGGTAACACTGAAGCTTTCTTT. Protein sequence: CASSFIRTGGNTEAFF.